This TCR beta chain was found in a study of blood T cell repertoires in COVID-19. The length of the CDR3 is 17 residues. Germline lookup yields CDR1 SGHTA and CDR2 FQGNSA. Deletions cut 5 bases from V and 3 bases from J, with 22 bases between. Ages ranged from roughly 18 to 100 years, with residence in about two dozen US areas. Data came from immunoSEQ multiplex PCR; TCRdb stores just in-frame clones and leaves some out. The sample consists of some 130,000 clones, 75% to 90% of them appearing once. This sequence joins TRBV7-2 and TRBJ2-5; D perhaps matches TRBD1 (6 bases). Input material: PBMCs or T cells enriched from blood (not recorded which). This sequence was found in a man aged 45-60 years who had recovered from COVID-19. The CDR3: CASSDRYSGAFKETQYF. The DNA for the CDR3 is TGTGCCAGCAGCGACAGGTATAGTGGGGCTTTTAAAGAGACCCAGTACTTC.